Listed here are 17 T cell receptor beta chains from one sample, sequenced in a study of blood T cell repertoires in COVID-19. Assay used: immunoSEQ multiplex PCR; TCRdb lists only in-frame clones, some missing. This sample yields around 330,000 clones, of which 89% are seen a single time; 4.5% to 6.5% belongs to the top ten. Sequencing used PBMCs or T cells enriched from blood (not recorded which). These receptor sequences come from a man between 60 and 75 years old who had recovered from COVID-19.

The gene calls are TRBV5-4 and TRBJ1-1, with 8 bases aligning to TRBD1. The CDR3 contains 14 residues. V was pared by 1 base and J by 4 bases, with 3 bases of the junction left unmatched. Germline values: CDR1 SGHNT, CDR2 YYREEE (reference sequence). The CDR3 sequence is CASSLRTGTTEAFF. CDR3 bases: TGTGCCAGCAGCTTGCGGACAGGGACCACTGAAGCTTTCTTT.

The V call is TRBV28, the J call TRBJ1-2, with D possibly matching TRBD1 (5 bases). Trimming shortened V by 6 bases and J by 7 bases, and 15 bases separated the two germline ends. Germline CDR1 MDHEN, CDR2 SYDVKM. The CDR3 runs 13 residues. Written as DNA, the CDR3 is TGTGCCAGCAGGCCTAGGGGATTGACTGGCTACACCTTC. It is translated as CASRPRGLTGYTF.

This sequence joins TRBV7-2 and TRBJ1-4; tentatively, D is TRBD1 (6 bases). The CDR3 sequence is 15 residues long. Germline V gene data show CDR1 as SGHTA and CDR2 as FQGNSA. The V and J ends lost 5 bases and 3 bases respectively, with 13 bases between them. The CDR3 nucleotides read TGTGCCAGCAGCAATCAGGGGTTTGCTAATGAAAAACTGTTTTTT. It is translated as CASSNQGFANEKLFF.

The rearrangement joins TRBV2 to TRBJ1-6; D is possibly TRBD1 (6 bases). This CDR3 has 13 residues. Trimming stripped 7 bases from V and 11 bases from J, with 15 bases between. The germline V gene has CDR1 SNHLY and CDR2 FYNNEI. CDR3 nucleotides: TGTGCCAGCACGCTCGTGGCAGGGGCACCCCTCCACTTT. Encoded protein: CASTLVAGAPLHF.

V usage is TRBV21-1 and J usage is TRBJ2-7; the table assigns TRBD2, which was not confirmed against the DNA. TRBV21-1 is deemed a pseudogene. CDR3 length: 16 amino acids. CDR3 sequence (DNA): TGTGCCAGCACCCTTACCGAGAGTGAGCTCAACTACGAGCAGTACTTC. Its translation is CASTLTESELNYEQYF.

This clone was seen only a few times. The chain has TRBV7-9 and TRBJ2-1; weak D call: TRBD1 (5 bases). V shed 2 bases and J shed 5 bases, with 13 bases lying between them. Germline CDR1 is SEHNR and CDR2 is FQNEAQ (reference sequence). The CDR3 is made up of 15 amino acids. The chain's CDR3 is CASSLRQLVNNEQFF. CDR3 bases: TGTGCCAGCAGCTTACGACAGCTAGTAAACAATGAGCAGTTCTTC.

The V and J genes are TRBV6-6 and TRBJ2-7, with 12 bases that match TRBD1. Germline-derived CDR1 and CDR2 are MNHNY and SVGAGI (reference sequence). After removal of 6 bases from V and 2 bases from J, the junction contained 5 bases not matched to a gene. This CDR3 contains 15 residues. CDR3 sequence reads: CASSLGQGATYEQYF. In nucleotides, the CDR3 is TGTGCCAGCAGCCTGGGACAGGGGGCCACCTACGAGCAGTACTTC.

This clone appeared a single time. The genes are TRBV7-9 and TRBJ2-1; the match to TRBD2 covers 8 bases. CDR3 length: 17 residues. CDR1 and CDR2 from the germline V gene are SEHNR and FQNEAQ (reference sequence). V was pared by 0 bases and J by 6 bases, with 10 bases of the junction left unmatched. The CDR3 region is CASSLAPSGSGFNEQFF. Here the CDR3 DNA reads TGTGCCAGCAGCTTAGCCCCCAGCGGGAGTGGGTTCAATGAGCAGTTCTTC.

The CDR3 DNA sequence: TGTGCCGGGGGATACACAGATACGCAGTATTTT. Translating gives CAGGYTDTQYF. V and J are TRBV30 and TRBJ2-3; D is perhaps TRBD1 or TRBD2 (5 bases each). Deletions cut 8 bases from V and 2 bases from J, with 8 bases between. The length of the CDR3 is 11 residues. Germline V lookup: CDR1 GTSNPN, CDR2 SVGIG (reference sequence).

The rearrangement uses TRBV9 and TRBJ1-2, with D perhaps TRBD1 (5 bases). The CDR3 is 12 amino acids. In germline, CDR1 is SGDLS, CDR2 YYNGEE. The V gene lost 4 bases and the J gene lost 8 bases, with 12 bases spanning the gap. CDR3 in amino acids: CASSPGQYGYTF. The CDR3 nucleotides are TGTGCCAGCAGCCCCGGACAATACGGCTACACCTTC.

This clone was picked up one time. The V gene is TRBV6-1, the J gene TRBJ2-3, with D possibly matching TRBD1 (6 bases). CDR1 MNHNS and CDR2 SASEGT come from the germline V gene. The CDR3 is 13 residues long. The germline V and J ends were trimmed by 3 bases and 3 bases, with 7 bases remaining between them. CDR3 nucleotides: TGTGCCAGCAGTGACACAGGGACAGATACGCAGTATTTT. Translation: CASSDTGTDTQYF.

The CDR3 bases are TGCGCCAGCAGCTTGGACGGGGATGGGAATCAGCCCCAGCATTTT. Residues: CASSLDGDGNQPQHF. V is TRBV5-1 and J is TRBJ1-5; unclear D gene. There are 15 residues in the CDR3. Germline-derived CDR1 and CDR2 are SGHRS and YFSETQ. V shed 0 bases and J shed 4 bases, with 11 bases lying between them.

This clone has a handful of counts. This chain connects TRBV11-2 to TRBJ2-1; 11 bases are a match to TRBD1. J was trimmed by 10 bases and V by 1 base; bases with no gene match: 6. The germline V gene has CDR1 SGHAT and CDR2 FQNNGV. The CDR3 has 15 amino acids. The CDR3 loop is CASSLVGQGVGEQFF. CDR3 sequence (DNA): TGTGCCAGCAGCTTAGTGGGACAGGGGGTTGGAGAGCAGTTCTTC.

The J gene is TRBJ1-4, the V gene TRBV7-2; 7 positions match TRBD1. CDR3 length: 15 residues. With V trimmed by 0 bases and J by 7 bases, 5 bases remained unmatched. Germline CDR1 is SGHTA and CDR2 is FQGNSA. The CDR3 region has the DNA TGTGCCAGCAGCTTAGCCCCCGGGACAGCTGAAAAACTGTTTTTT. It translates to CASSLAPGTAEKLFF.

The chain uses TRBV28 and TRBJ1-5; no reliable D call. This CDR3 contains 11 residues. The germline V gene encodes CDR1 MDHEN and CDR2 SYDVKM. With 8 bases removed from V and 12 bases from J, the gap between germline ends came to 14 bases. As DNA, the CDR3 is TGTGCCAGCGGGTCCCGTAGGAGCCAGCATTTT. This gives the protein CASGSRRSQHF.

The chain carries TRBV24-1 and TRBJ1-2, with TRBD1 matching over 8 bases. Germline-derived CDR1 and CDR2 are KGHDR and SFDVKD. Unmatched junction bases numbered 5, after V lost 2 bases and J lost 7 bases. The CDR3 has 14 residues. The CDR3 nucleotides are TGTGCCACCAGTGATTCCTTGACAGGGGCTGGCTACACCTTC. Protein product: CATSDSLTGAGYTF.

The chain links TRBV4-1 to TRBJ2-5; 13 bases fit TRBD2. This CDR3 has 16 residues. Losses at the gene ends were 1 base for V and 13 bases for J; bases not matched to a gene: 12. Germline CDR1 is MGHRA and CDR2 is YSYEKL. This CDR3 reads CASSQVLGTSGNSRYF. The CDR3 nucleotides are TGCGCCAGCAGCCAAGTCCTAGGGACTAGCGGGAATAGTAGGTACTTC.